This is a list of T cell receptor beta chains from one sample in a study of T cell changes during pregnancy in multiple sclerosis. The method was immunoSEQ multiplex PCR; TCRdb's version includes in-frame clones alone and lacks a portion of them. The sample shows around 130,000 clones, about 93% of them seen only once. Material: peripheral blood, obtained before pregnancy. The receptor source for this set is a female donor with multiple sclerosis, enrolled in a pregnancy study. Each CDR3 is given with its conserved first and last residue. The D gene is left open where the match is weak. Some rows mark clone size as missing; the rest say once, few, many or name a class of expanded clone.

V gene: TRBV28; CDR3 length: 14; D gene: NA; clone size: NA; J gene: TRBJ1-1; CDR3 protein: CASSVRDLNTEAFF; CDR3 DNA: TGTGCCAGCAGTGTCAGAGACTTGAACACTGAAGCTTTCTTT
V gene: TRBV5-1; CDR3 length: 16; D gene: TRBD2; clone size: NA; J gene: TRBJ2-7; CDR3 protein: CASSWGVRGNSYEQYF; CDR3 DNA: TGCGCCAGCAGCTGGGGGGTGCGGGGGAACTCCTACGAGCAGTACTTC
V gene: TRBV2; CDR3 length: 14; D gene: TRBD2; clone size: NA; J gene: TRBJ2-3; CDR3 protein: CASRLSGGKDTQYF; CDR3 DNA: TGTGCCAGCCGACTTAGCGGGGGGAAAGATACGCAGTATTTT
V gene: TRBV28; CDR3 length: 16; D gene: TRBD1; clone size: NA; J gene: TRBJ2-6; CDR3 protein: CASARGRLSGANVLTF; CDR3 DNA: TGTGCCTCAGCAAGGGGGCGCCTCTCTGGGGCCAACGTCCTGACTTTC
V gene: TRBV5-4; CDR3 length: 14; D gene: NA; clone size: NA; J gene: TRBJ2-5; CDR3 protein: CASSLDRFQETQYF; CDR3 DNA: TGTGCCAGCAGCCTGGACCGGTTCCAAGAGACCCAGTACTTC
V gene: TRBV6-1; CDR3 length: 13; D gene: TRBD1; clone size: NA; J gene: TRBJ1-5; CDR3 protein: CASGQGIDQPQHF; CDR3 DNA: TGTGCCAGCGGACAGGGGATCGATCAGCCCCAGCATTTT
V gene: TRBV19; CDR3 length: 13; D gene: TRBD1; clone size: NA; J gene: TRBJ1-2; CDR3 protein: CASSITGGSGYTF; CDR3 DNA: TGTGCCAGTAGTATTACAGGGGGCTCTGGCTACACCTTC
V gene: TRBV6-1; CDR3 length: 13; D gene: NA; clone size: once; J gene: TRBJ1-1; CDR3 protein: CASQITGSAEAFF; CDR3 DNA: TGTGCCAGTCAAATAACAGGGTCGGCTGAAGCTTTCTTT
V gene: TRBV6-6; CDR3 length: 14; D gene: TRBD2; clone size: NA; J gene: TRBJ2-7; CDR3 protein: CASSLGSGGSEQYF; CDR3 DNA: TGTGCCAGCAGTTTGGGTAGCGGGGGGTCGGAGCAGTACTTC
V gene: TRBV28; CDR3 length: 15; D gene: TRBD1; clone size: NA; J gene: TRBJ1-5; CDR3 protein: CASSFPGQGPQPQHF; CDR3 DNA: TGTGCCAGCAGTTTCCCGGGACAGGGACCTCAGCCCCAGCATTTT
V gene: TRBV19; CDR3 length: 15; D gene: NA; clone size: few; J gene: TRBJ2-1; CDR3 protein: CASSIGGRGVNEQFF; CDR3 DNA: TGTGCCAGTAGTATAGGGGGCAGGGGGGTCAATGAGCAGTTCTTC
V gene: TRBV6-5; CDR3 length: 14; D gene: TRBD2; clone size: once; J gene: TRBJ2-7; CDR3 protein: CASSPGLAAYEQYF; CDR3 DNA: TGTGCCAGCAGCCCGGGACTAGCGGCCTACGAGCAGTACTTC
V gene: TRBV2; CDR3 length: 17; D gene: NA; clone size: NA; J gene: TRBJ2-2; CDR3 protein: CASSETVESPKTGELFF; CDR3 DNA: TGTGCCAGCAGTGAGACTGTTGAGAGCCCTAAGACCGGGGAGCTGTTTTTT
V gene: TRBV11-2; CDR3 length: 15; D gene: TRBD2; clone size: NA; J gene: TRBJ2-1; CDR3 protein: CASSFLLAGGNEQFF; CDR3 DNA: TGTGCCAGCAGCTTCCTACTAGCGGGAGGGAATGAGCAGTTCTTC
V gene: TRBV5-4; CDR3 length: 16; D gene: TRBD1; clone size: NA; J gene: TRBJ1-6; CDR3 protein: CASSLAPGRGNSPLHF; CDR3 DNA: TGTGCCAGCAGCTTGGCCCCGGGCAGGGGGAATTCACCCCTCCACTTT
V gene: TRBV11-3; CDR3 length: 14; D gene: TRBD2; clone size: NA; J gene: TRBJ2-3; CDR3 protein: CASSPSGRGDTQYF; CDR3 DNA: TGTGCCAGCAGCCCAAGCGGGAGGGGTGATACGCAGTATTTT
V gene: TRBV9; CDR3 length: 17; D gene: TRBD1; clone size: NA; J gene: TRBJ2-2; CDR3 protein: CASSVGIETGSTGELFF; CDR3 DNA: TGTGCCAGCAGCGTAGGAATCGAGACAGGGAGCACCGGGGAGCTGTTTTTT
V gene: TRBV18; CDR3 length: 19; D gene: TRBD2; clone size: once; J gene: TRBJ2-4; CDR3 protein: CASSPRSFDSGVAKNIQYF; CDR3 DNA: TGTGCCAGCTCACCACGTTCGTTCGACAGCGGGGTAGCCAAAAACATTCAGTACTTC
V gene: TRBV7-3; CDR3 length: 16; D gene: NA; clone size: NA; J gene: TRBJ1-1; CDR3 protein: CASSLKRTVGNTEAFF; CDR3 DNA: TGTGCCAGCAGCTTGAAGCGGACAGTGGGGAACACTGAAGCTTTCTTT
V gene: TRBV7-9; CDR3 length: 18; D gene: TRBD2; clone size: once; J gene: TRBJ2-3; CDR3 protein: CASSFLAGDLRSTDTQYF; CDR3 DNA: TGTGCCAGCAGCTTTCTAGCGGGGGACCTGAGGAGCACAGATACGCAGTATTTT
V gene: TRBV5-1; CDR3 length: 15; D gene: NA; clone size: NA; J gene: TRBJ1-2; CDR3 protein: CASSLDAGPTNGYTF; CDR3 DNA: TGCGCCAGCAGCTTGGATGCGGGCCCTACTAATGGCTACACCTTC
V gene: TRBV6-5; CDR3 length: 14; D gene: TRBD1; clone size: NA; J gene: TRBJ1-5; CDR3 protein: CASSSRRGHQPQHF; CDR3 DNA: TGTGCCAGCAGTTCACGCAGGGGGCATCAGCCCCAGCATTTT
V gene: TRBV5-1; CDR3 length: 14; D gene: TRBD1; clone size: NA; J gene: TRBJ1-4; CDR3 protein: CASRGTDSGEKLFF; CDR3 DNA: TGCGCCAGCAGGGGGACAGATTCTGGTGAAAAACTGTTTTTT
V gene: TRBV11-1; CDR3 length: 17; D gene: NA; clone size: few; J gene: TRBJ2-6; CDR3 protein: CASSLLPRGTGANVLTF; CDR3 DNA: TGTGCCAGCAGTCTATTACCCAGGGGAACTGGGGCCAACGTCCTGACTTTC
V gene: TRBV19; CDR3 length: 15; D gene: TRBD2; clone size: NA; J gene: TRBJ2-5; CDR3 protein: CASSIVSGGGETQYF; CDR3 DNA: TGTGCCAGTAGTATAGTCTCGGGAGGAGGAGAGACCCAGTACTTC
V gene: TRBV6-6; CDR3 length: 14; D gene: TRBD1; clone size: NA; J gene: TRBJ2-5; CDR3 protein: CASSYSTGQETQYF; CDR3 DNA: TGTGCCAGCAGTTACTCGACAGGGCAAGAGACCCAGTACTTC
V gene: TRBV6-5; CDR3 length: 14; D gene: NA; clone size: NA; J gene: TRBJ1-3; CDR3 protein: CASSYQRAGNTIYF; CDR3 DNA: TGTGCCAGCAGTTACCAGAGGGCTGGAAACACCATATATTTT
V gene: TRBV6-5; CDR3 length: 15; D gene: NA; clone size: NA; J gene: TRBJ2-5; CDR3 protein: CASSSGSGTQETQYF; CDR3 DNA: TGTGCCAGCAGTTCGGGATCGGGCACCCAAGAGACCCAGTACTTC
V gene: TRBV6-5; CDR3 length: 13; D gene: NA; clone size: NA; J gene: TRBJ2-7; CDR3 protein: CASSYSGPYEQYF; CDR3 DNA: TGTGCCAGCAGTTACTCGGGCCCCTACGAGCAGTACTTC
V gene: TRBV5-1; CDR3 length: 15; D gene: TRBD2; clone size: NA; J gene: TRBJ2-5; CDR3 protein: CASSSSGGAGETQYF; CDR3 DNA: TGCGCCAGCAGCTCTAGCGGGGGGGCAGGGGAGACCCAGTACTTC
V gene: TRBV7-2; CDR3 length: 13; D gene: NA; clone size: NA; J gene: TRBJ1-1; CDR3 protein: CASSQLRGTEAFF; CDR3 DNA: TGTGCCAGCAGCCAATTAAGGGGGACTGAAGCTTTCTTT
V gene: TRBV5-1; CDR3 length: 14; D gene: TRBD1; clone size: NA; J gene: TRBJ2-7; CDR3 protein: CASSGTVSGYEQYF; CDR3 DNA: TGCGCCAGCAGCGGGACAGTAAGCGGCTACGAGCAGTACTTC
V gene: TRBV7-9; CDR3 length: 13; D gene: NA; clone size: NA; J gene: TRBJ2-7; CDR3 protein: CASSLARGYEQYF; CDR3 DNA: TGTGCCAGCAGCTTAGCCAGGGGCTACGAGCAGTACTTC
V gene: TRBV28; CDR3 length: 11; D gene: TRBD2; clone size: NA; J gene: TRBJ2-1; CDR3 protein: CASRAGNEQFF; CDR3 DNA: TGTGCCAGCAGAGCGGGGAATGAGCAGTTCTTC
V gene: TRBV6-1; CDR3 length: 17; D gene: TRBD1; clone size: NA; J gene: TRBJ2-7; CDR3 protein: CASSENAGTGDPYEQYF; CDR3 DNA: TGTGCCAGCAGTGAAAATGCGGGGACAGGTGATCCCTACGAGCAGTACTTC
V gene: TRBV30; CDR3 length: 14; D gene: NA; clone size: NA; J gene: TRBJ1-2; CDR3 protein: CAWSRTSLNYGYTF; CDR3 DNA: TGTGCCTGGAGTAGAACTAGCCTTAACTATGGCTACACCTTC
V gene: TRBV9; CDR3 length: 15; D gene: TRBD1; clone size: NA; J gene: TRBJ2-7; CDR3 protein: CASSLGTGAPYEQYF; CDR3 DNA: TGTGCCAGCAGCTTAGGGACAGGGGCTCCCTACGAGCAGTACTTC
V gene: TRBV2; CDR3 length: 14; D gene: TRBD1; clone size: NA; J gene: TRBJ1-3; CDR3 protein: CASSVRTGVDTIYF; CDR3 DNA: TGTGCCAGCAGTGTAAGGACAGGGGTAGACACCATATATTTT
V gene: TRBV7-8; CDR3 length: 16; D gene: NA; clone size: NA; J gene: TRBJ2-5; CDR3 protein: CASGLGKGIGQETQYF; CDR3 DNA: TGTGCCAGCGGCTTAGGGAAGGGGATTGGTCAAGAGACCCAGTACTTC
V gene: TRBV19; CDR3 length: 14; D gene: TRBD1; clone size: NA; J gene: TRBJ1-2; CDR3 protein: CASRRQGANYGYTF; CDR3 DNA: TGTGCCAGTAGGAGGCAGGGGGCGAACTATGGCTACACCTTC
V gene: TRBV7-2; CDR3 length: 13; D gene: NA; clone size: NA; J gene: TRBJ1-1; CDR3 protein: CASSLAGQGEAFF; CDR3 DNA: TGTGCCAGCAGCTTAGCCGGTCAGGGCGAAGCTTTCTTT
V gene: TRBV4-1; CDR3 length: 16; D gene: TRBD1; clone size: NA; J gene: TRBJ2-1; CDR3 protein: CASSRPGTGPPNEQFF; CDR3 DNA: TGCGCCAGCAGCCGACCCGGGACAGGGCCTCCTAATGAGCAGTTCTTC
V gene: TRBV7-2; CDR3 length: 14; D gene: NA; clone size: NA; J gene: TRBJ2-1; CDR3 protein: CASSLARVSDEQFF; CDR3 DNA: TGTGCCAGCAGCTTAGCGAGGGTCTCCGATGAGCAGTTCTTC
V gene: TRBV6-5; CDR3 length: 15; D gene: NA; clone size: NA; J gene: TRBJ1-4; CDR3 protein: CASSYRPGTNEKLFF; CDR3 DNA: TGTGCCAGCAGTTACCGGCCGGGGACTAATGAAAAACTGTTTTTT
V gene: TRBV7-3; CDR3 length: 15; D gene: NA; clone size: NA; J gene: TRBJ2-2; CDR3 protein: CASSPQGLNTGELFF; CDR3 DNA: TGTGCCAGCAGCCCCCAGGGGCTAAACACCGGGGAGCTGTTTTTT
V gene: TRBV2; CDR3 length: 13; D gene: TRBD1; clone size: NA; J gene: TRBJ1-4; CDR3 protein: CASNDRGLEKLFF; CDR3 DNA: TGTGCCAGCAACGACAGGGGCCTAGAAAAACTGTTTTTT
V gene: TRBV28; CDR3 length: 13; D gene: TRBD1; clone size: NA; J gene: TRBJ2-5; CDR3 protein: CASSFRGRETQYF; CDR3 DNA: TGTGCCAGCAGTTTTAGGGGGCGAGAGACCCAGTACTTC
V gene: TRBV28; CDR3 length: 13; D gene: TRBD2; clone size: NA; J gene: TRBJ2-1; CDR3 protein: CAIAGGFHNEQFF; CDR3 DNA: TGTGCCATCGCGGGAGGGTTCCACAATGAGCAGTTCTTC
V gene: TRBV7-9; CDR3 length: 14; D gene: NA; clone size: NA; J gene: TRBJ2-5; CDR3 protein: CASSLAGAQETQYF; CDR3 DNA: TGTGCCAGCAGCTTGGCGGGGGCACAAGAGACCCAGTACTTC
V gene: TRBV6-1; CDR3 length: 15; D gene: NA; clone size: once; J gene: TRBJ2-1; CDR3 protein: CASTRTVSSYNEQFF; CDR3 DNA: TGTGCCAGCACCCGGACAGTGAGCTCCTACAATGAGCAGTTCTTC
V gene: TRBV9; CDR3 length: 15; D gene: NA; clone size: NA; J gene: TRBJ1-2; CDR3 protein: CASSVDARSNYGYTF; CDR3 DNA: TGTGCCAGCAGCGTAGACGCCAGAAGTAACTATGGCTACACCTTC
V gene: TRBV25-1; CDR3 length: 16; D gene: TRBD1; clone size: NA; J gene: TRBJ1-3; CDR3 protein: CASSPRGTGGGNTIYF; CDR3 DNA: TGTGCCAGCAGCCCGAGAGGGACAGGGGGAGGAAACACCATATATTTT
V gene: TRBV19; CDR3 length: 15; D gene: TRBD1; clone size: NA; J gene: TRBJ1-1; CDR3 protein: CASSSRQGENTEAFF; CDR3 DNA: TGTGCCAGTAGTTCCAGACAGGGTGAGAACACTGAAGCTTTCTTT
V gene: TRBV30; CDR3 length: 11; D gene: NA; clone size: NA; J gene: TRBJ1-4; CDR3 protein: CAWSSFEKLFF; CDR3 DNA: TGTGCCTGGAGTTCCTTTGAAAAACTGTTTTTT
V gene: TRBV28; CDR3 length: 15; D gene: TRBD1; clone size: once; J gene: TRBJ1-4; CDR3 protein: CASSLPGTADEKLFF; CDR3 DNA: TGTGCCAGCAGTTTACCCGGGACAGCGGATGAAAAACTGTTTTTT
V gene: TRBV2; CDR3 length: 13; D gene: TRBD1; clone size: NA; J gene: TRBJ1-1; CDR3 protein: CAGRDRENTEAFF; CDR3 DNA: TGTGCTGGACGGGACAGGGAAAACACTGAAGCTTTCTTT
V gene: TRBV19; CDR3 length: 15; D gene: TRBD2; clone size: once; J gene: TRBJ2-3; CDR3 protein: CASSLSGIRTDTQYF; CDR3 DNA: TGTGCCAGTAGCCTGAGCGGGATAAGGACAGATACGCAGTATTTT
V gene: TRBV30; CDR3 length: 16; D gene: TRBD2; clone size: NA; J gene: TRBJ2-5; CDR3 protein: CAWAPQGTSGKETQYF; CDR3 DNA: TGTGCCTGGGCGCCCCAGGGGACTAGCGGGAAAGAGACCCAGTACTTC
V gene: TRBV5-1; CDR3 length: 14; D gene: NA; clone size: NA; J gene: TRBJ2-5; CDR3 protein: CASSFNPGQETQYF; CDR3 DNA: TGCGCCAGCAGCTTTAATCCAGGCCAAGAGACCCAGTACTTC